This T cell receptor (beta chain) is from a study of glioma-infiltrating T cells after dendritic cell vaccination. Germline V gives CDR1 GTSNPN, CDR2 SVGIG (reference sequence). This CDR3 is built from 16 residues. After removal of 2 bases from V and 8 bases from J, the junction contained 12 bases not matched to a gene. Indicated time point: after dendritic cell vaccination, including at tumor progression/relapse. Using immunoSEQ multiplex PCR, the repertoire was profiled, and TCRdb retains in-frame clones only, with some absent. The sample lists approximately 110,000 clones; nearly 90% were seen once.

Here the sequenced sample was blood, taken after dendritic cell vaccination. The sequence derives from a human donor with glioblastoma. The rearrangement joins TRBV30 to TRBJ1-6, with 7 bases lining up with TRBD1. The CDR3 DNA is TGTGCCTGGAGTTTATCTGGGTCAGGGGGTTATTCACCCCTCCACTTT. This sequence encodes CAWSLSGSGGYSPLHF.